A selection of T cell receptor beta chains follows, all from one sample in a study of CD8 T cells in Susac syndrome. TCRdb reanalysed the immunoSEQ multiplex PCR reads using MiXCR and keeps one entry per CDR3 protein. The sample holds approximately 190,000 distinct CDR3 sequences, roughly 96% seen once. Sequencing was carried out using CD4+ T cells from PBMCs. The receptors come from a human donor with multiple sclerosis. CDR3s include the opening cysteine and the closing phenylalanine or tryptophan. The D gene is left open where the match is weak. Clone size is shown for a subset of rows, as once, few, many or a class of expanded clone.

d_call: TRBD2; clone_size: -; j_call: TRBJ2-1; v_call: TRBV5-4; cdr3_nt: TGTGCCAGCAGCATAACTAGCGGGGAAAGGGGTGAGCAGTTCTTC; cdr3_aa: CASSITSGERGEQFF
d_call: -; clone_size: -; j_call: TRBJ1-4; v_call: TRBV2; cdr3_nt: TGTGCCAGCGCGGGGGCCGCACGAGAAAAACTGTTTTTT; cdr3_aa: CASAGAAREKLFF
d_call: -; clone_size: -; j_call: TRBJ2-3; v_call: TRBV12-3/TRBV12-4; cdr3_nt: TGTGCCAGCAGTTTACACGGGACAGATACGCAGTATTTT; cdr3_aa: CASSLHGTDTQYF
d_call: -; clone_size: -; j_call: TRBJ2-3; v_call: TRBV6-1; cdr3_nt: TGTGCCAGCCACACTAGCACAGATACGCAGTATTTT; cdr3_aa: CASHTSTDTQYF
d_call: TRBD1; clone_size: -; j_call: TRBJ1-3; v_call: TRBV20-1; cdr3_nt: TGCAGTGCTAGGGGGACAGGGCCCTCTGGAAACACCATATATTTT; cdr3_aa: CSARGTGPSGNTIYF
d_call: -; clone_size: -; j_call: TRBJ1-1; v_call: TRBV29-1; cdr3_nt: TGCAGCGTTGAGAGAGAGAACACTGAAGCTTTCTTT; cdr3_aa: CSVERENTEAFF
d_call: -; clone_size: once; j_call: TRBJ1-1; v_call: TRBV29-1; cdr3_nt: TGCAGCATTTGGACAGAGGACACACCTGAAGCTTTCTTT; cdr3_aa: CSIWTEDTPEAFF
d_call: TRBD2; clone_size: -; j_call: TRBJ2-1; v_call: TRBV7-8; cdr3_nt: TGTGCCAGCAGCTACCGGGGGGGGACTAGCGGGAGCAGTGAGCAGTTCTTC; cdr3_aa: CASSYRGGTSGSSEQFF
d_call: TRBD1; clone_size: -; j_call: TRBJ2-7; v_call: TRBV12-3/TRBV12-4; cdr3_nt: TGTGCCAGCAGGTCCCCAATCCCGGGGACAGCTTACTTC; cdr3_aa: CASRSPIPGTAYF
d_call: -; clone_size: -; j_call: TRBJ1-1; v_call: TRBV29-1; cdr3_nt: TGCAGCGTTGGATTTGGCACTGAAGCTTTCTTT; cdr3_aa: CSVGFGTEAFF
d_call: -; clone_size: -; j_call: TRBJ1-1; v_call: TRBV18; cdr3_nt: TGTGCCAGCTCCGCCGCGGACAGACTAGCTTTCTTT; cdr3_aa: CASSAADRLAFF
d_call: TRBD1; clone_size: -; j_call: TRBJ1-6; v_call: TRBV11-2; cdr3_nt: TGTGCCAGCAGCGGGGACAGGGATTCACCCCTCCACTTT; cdr3_aa: CASSGDRDSPLHF
d_call: -; clone_size: -; j_call: TRBJ2-4; v_call: TRBV18; cdr3_nt: TGTGCCAGCTCACCACCTGGCAAAAACATTCAGTACTTC; cdr3_aa: CASSPPGKNIQYF
d_call: TRBD1; clone_size: -; j_call: TRBJ2-1; v_call: TRBV14; cdr3_nt: TGTGCCAGCAGCCAACAGGGGGCTTACAATGAGCAGTTCTTC; cdr3_aa: CASSQQGAYNEQFF
d_call: -; clone_size: -; j_call: TRBJ1-2; v_call: TRBV18; cdr3_nt: TGTGCCAGCTCGCCCTTGAGGGGCAAGGACGGCTACACCTTC; cdr3_aa: CASSPLRGKDGYTF